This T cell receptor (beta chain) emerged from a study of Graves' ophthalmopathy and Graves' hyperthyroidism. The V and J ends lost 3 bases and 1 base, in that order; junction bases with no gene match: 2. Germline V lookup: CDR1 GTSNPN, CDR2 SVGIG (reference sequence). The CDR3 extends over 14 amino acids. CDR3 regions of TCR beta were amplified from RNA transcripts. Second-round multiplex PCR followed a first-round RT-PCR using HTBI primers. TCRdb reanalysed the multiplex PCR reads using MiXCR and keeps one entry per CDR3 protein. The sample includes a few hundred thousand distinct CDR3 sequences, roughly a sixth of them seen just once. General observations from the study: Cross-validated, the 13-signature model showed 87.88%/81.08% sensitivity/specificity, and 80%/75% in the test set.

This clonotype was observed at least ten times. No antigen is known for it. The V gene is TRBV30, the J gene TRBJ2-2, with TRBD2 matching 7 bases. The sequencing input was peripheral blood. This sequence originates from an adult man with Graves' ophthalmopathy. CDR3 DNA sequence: TGTGCCTGGAGGCCTAGCGGGAACACCGGGGAGCTGTTTTTT. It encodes CAWRPSGNTGELFF. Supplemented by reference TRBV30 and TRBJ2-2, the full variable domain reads SQTIHQWPATLVQPVGSPLSLECTVEGTSNPNLYWYRQAAGRGLQLLFYSVGIGQISSEVPQNLSASRPQDRQFILSSKKLLLSDSGFYLCAWRPSGNTGELFFGEGSRLTVL.